This T cell receptor beta chain was retrieved from a study of T cells in Graves' hyperthyroidism and ophthalmopathy. Looked up from germline, CDR1 is LGHDT and CDR2 is YNNKEL (reference sequence). This CDR3 is 15 amino acids long. Trimming removed 0 bases at V and 0 bases at J, with 5 bases between. RNA transcripts provided the source from which TCR beta CDR3 regions were amplified. The study used the HTBI primer set for a first-round RT-PCR of the TCR CDR3. TCRdb itself ran the multiplex PCR reads through MiXCR, one entry per CDR3 protein. Counted here are 250,000 to 400,000 distinct CDR3 sequences, roughly an eighth occurring once; the ten biggest clones make up 34%. The sample holds many counts of this clonotype.

Sample: blood. This clonotype was sampled from a woman aged 40 to 50 with Graves' ophthalmopathy. The rearrangement links TRBV3-1 to TRBJ1-4, with unresolved D. CDR3: CASSQEGATNEKLFF. The CDR3 nucleotides read TGTGCCAGCAGCCAAGAGGGAGCAACTAATGAAAAACTGTTTTTT.